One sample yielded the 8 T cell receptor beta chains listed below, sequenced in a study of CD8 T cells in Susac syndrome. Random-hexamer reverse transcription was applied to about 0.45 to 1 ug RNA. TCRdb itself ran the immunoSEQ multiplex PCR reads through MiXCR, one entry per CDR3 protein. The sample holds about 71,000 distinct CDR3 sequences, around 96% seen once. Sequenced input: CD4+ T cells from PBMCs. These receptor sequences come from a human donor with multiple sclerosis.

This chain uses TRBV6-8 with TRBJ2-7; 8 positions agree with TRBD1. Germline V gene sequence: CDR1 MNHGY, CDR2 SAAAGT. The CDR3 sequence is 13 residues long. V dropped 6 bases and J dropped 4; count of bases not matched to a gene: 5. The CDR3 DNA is TGTGCCAGCAGGCGAGACAGGGGATACGAGCAGTACTTC. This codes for CASRRDRGYEQYF.

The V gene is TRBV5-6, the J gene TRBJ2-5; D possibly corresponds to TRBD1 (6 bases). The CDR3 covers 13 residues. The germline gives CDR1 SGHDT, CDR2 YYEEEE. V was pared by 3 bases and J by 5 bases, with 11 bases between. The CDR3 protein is CASSSLDRETQYF. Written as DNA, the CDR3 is TGTGCCAGCAGCTCACTAGACAGGGAGACCCAGTACTTC.

CDR3 amino acids: CAPTSAKRQNNQPQHF. Here the CDR3 DNA reads TGTGCCCCCACATCCGCCAAAAGACAGAACAATCAGCCCCAGCATTTT. V and J are TRBV30 and TRBJ1-5, with D perhaps TRBD1 (5 bases). The length of the CDR3 is 16 residues. Germline V gene lookup returns CDR1 GTSNPN and CDR2 SVGIG (reference sequence). Trimming stripped 8 bases from V and 3 bases from J, with 23 bases between.

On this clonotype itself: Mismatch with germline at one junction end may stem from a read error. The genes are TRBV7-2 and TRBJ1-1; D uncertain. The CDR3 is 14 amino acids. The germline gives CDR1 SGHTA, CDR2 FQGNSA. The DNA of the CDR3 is TGTGCCAGCAGCTTAGCAAGCAAGAACGCTGAAGCTTTCTTT. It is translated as CASSLASKNAEAFF.

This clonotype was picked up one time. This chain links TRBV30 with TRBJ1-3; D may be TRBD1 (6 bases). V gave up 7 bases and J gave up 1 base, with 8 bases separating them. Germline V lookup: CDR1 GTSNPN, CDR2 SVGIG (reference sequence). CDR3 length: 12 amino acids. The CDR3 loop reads CAYTGSGNTIYF. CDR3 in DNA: TGTGCCTACACAGGGTCTGGAAACACCATATATTTT.

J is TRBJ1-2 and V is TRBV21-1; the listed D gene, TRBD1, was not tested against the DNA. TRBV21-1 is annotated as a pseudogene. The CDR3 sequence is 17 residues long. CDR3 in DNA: TGTGCCAGCAGCACGCCGGGACAGGGCTCCTTTATGTATGGCTACACCTTC. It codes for CASSTPGQGSFMYGYTF.

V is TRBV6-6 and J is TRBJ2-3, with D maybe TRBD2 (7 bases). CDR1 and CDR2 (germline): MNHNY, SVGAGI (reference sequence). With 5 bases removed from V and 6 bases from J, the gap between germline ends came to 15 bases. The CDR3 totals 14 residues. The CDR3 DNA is TGTGCCAGCAGTCCGCGAGGGGGGGCGGATACGCAGTATTTT. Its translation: CASSPRGGADTQYF.

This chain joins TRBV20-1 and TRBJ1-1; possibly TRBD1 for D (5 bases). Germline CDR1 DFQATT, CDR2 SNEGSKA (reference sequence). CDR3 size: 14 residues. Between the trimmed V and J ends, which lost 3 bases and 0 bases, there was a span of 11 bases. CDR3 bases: TGCAGTGCTAGGCCCAGGGCCATGAACACTGAAGCTTTCTTT. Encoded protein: CSARPRAMNTEAFF.